This record covers a single T cell receptor (beta chain). Which antigen it targets is not known. Within one base of it there is no much larger clone, and no base qualities were kept. The junction carries 5 bases between V and J, which are trimmed by 3 bases and 4 bases respectively. There are 12 amino acids in the CDR3, from cysteine to phenylalanine inclusive. Here the CDR3 DNA is all that survives: 36 bases in frame from base 1. The germline V gene supplies CDR1 MNHNS and CDR2 SASEGT. The sample belongs to a study of T cell responses to AZD1222 COVID-19 vaccine (dated by TCRdb to the early 2020s). In terms of the full investigation: A total of about 230 trial participants underwent TCR sequencing, of whom some 210 received two doses of AZD1222 and about 26 received two doses of the MenACWY control vaccine. Trial participants were enrolled into age subgroups of 18-55, 56-69 and 70-plus years, which contained about 160, 30 and 59 TCR-sequenced participants, respectively. General study outcomes and caveats: The 56-69-year group was small, and its depth increase did not reach significance, likely because of low power. After two AZD1222 doses, both the breadth and the depth of spike-specific TCRs were significantly higher than at day 0 and than in MenACWY recipients. The whole spike protein was spanned by vaccine-associated CD4 TCRs, and dominant responses were seen in regions 160-218 and 743-854. Conclusions about previously exposed vaccinees are limited, since just 5 or 6 AZD1222 recipients were seropositive for SARS-CoV-2 at baseline. Participants were mostly white British, with more females than males. The authors suggested clonal diversity may have been underestimated. Nearly half of unique spike-specific TCRs reportedly recognized epitopes outside regions mutated in the B.1.351 and B.1.1.7 variants. Because no day 14 peak-response samples were available, the repertoires could be characterized only after the peak T cell response.

The CDR3 regions of human TCRbeta chains were subjected to immunosequencing. As for the authors' bioinformatics: TCRs in the repertoires were compared against a reference library of SARS-CoV-2-specific TCRs that had been generated with the MIRA antigen-specificity platform. Breadth was defined as the fraction of unique TCRs that were SARS-CoV-2-associated, and depth was defined as the fraction of total T cells that were SARS-CoV-2-associated. Each spike-specific TCR was assigned to its reactive spike region and to a CD4 or CD8 class using the MIRA data. Log10-transformed breadth and depth values were compared by one-way ANOVA with Sidak's multiple comparisons tests. TCRdb carries this immuneACCESS record with in-frame sequences only. Its versions omit some clonotypes, under half of them owing to an unresolved V gene in the studies checked, with the rest unexplained. The D gene and trimming were derived from the DNA, and the V and J assignments and clone size from that table. The sample table contains tens of thousands of clones; only one count was recorded for roughly 80% of them. The top ten clones comprise 25% to 30% of the sample.

The time point label, read with the paper, signifies: about 28 days (+/-7) after the second vaccine dose. The treatment or condition label for this specimen denotes: meningococcal conjugate vaccine given as trial control. Vaccinee samples were obtained from the UK trials COV001 and COV002, which included a single-blind randomized controlled phase 2/3 trial of AZD1222 (ChAdOx1 nCoV-19) in healthy adults. For TCRbeta chain sequencing, PBMC samples were collected from trial participants at day 0 and at day 28 after the second dose. The sequence is built from TRBV6-1 and TRBJ2-3; the D gene remains uncertain. The receptor was derived from an adult who received the MenACWY meningococcal vaccine as a control. This material consisted of peripheral blood, taken 28 days after the second dose of the MenACWY control vaccine. In nucleotides, the sequence is TGTGCCAGCAGTGACCTGTCAGATACGCAGTATTTT. The translation is CASSDLSDTQYF.